This T cell receptor (beta chain) is from a study of OX40 agonist ivuxolimab in advanced cancers. Regarding the complete study: The costimulatory receptor OX40 (CD134) was targeted by ivuxolimab, a fully human IgG2 agonistic monoclonal antibody. Intravenous ivuxolimab was administered to patients every 2 weeks at six dose levels: 0.01, 0.1, 0.3, 1.5, 3 and 10 mg/kg. Of the 50 to 55 dose-escalation patients, hepatocellular carcinoma was present in about 20, melanoma in roughly 15, renal cell carcinoma in 9 and head and neck cancer in 9. In the dose-escalation cohort, nearly 85% of patients were male, and the mean age was roughly 56 years with a range of 23 to 79. Prior anti-PD-1, anti-PD-L1 or anti-CTLA-4 therapy was permitted, and checkpoint inhibitors had been received by more than 35% of dose-escalation patients. Three dose-escalation patients achieved partial responses, one with hepatocellular carcinoma and two with cutaneous melanoma. Peripheral TCRbeta sequencing was intended to test whether TCR sequence diversity was altered and clonal T-cell expansion was caused by ivuxolimab. The paper reports the monotherapy dose-escalation portion (N of about 47 patients) of the phase I ivuxolimab trial.

On this clone itself: Its antigen specificity is not known. One base away there is no much larger clone; base qualities are not given.

Patients with autoimmune disease history or receiving systemic immunosuppression were excluded from the trial. Peripheral blood for TCR sequencing was collected from all dose cohorts at baseline, on cycle 4 day 1, and on cycle 7 day 1. The samples were drawn from a first-in-human, open-label, multicenter phase I dose-escalation trial of ivuxolimab. Adults with locally advanced or metastatic melanoma, renal cell carcinoma, hepatocellular carcinoma or head and neck squamous cell carcinoma were enrolled in the trial. Before TCR sequencing, CD4+ T cells and CD8+ T cells from peripheral blood were sorted into separate populations. Genomic DNA was isolated from the sorted cells so that the TCRbeta CDR3 region could be sequenced. The immunoSEQ Assay was used to sequence the TCRbeta CDR3 regions. What TCRdb holds here is the immuneACCESS table cut down to in-frame rearrangements. Part of the clones is not present; checked against another copy, under half of the missing clones reflect an unresolved V gene, and the others are unexplained. This sample is represented by 40,000 or so clones; around 82% of them were singletons. Around 8% of the sample lies in the top ten.

Results and caveats for the whole study, not just this receptor: Partial responders in the 0.1-3.0 mg/kg groups had among the lowest normalized peripheral clonal expansion, especially among CD8+ T cells. On average, CD8+ T cells showed more expanded clones than CD4+ T cells after ivuxolimab. The antigen specificity of the peripheral T cells that underwent clonal expansion was not determined. At doses from 0.1 to 3.0 mg/kg, clonal expansion was seen in both CD4+ and CD8+ blood T cells between baseline and week 6. Low levels of normalized T-cell clonal expansion were also seen in some patients who did not respond.

The CDR3 measures 18 amino acids from cysteine to phenylalanine. Left in the record is the CDR3 DNA by itself, 54 bases read in frame from the first base. As encoded in the germline V gene (reference sequence), CDR1 is MNHEY while CDR2 is SMNVEV. Trimmed from V: 5 bases; trimmed from J: 4 bases; junction bases lacking a gene match: 14. The chain joins TRBV27 to TRBJ1-2; 12 central bases correspond to TRBD1. Source: CD4+ or CD8+ T cells sorted from blood, taken in a trial of the OX40 agonist ivuxolimab. This sequence originates from an adult with an advanced solid tumor such as melanoma, head and neck, liver or kidney cancer. The CDR3 protein: CASSAHPGQGAGSYGYTF. The sequence in DNA is TGTGCCAGCAGTGCTCACCCGGGACAGGGGGCGGGAAGCTATGGCTACACCTTC.